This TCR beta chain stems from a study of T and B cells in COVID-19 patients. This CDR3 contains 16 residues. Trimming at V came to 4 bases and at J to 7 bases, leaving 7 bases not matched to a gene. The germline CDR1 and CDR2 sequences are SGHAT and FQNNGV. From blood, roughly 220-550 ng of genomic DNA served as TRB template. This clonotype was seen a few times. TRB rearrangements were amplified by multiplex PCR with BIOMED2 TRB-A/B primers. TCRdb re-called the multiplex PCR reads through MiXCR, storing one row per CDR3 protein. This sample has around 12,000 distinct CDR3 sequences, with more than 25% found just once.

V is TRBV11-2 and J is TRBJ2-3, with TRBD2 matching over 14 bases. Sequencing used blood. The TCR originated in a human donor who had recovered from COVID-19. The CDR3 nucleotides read TGTGCCAGCAGCTCATGGGGGACTAGCGGGAGTCATACGCAGTATTTT. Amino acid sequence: CASSSWGTSGSHTQYF.